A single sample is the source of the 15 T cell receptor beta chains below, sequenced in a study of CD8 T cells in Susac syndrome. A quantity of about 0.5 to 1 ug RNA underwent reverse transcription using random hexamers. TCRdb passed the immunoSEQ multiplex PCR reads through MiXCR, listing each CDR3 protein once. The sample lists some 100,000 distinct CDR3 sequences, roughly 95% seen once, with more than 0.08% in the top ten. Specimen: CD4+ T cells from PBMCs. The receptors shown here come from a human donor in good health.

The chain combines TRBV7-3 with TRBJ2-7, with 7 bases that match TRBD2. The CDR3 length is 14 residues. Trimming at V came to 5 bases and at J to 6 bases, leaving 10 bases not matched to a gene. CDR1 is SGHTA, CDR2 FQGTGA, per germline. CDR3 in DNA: TGTGCCAGCAGCCGAAGACTAGCCTGGCCCGAGCAGTACTTC. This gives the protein CASSRRLAWPEQYF.

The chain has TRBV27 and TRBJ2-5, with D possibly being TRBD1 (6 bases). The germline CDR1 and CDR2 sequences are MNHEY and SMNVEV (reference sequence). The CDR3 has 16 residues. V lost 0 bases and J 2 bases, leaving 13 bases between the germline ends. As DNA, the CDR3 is TGTGCCAGCAGTTTATCGCGGACAGACAGGCAAGAGACCCAGTACTTC. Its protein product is CASSLSRTDRQETQYF.

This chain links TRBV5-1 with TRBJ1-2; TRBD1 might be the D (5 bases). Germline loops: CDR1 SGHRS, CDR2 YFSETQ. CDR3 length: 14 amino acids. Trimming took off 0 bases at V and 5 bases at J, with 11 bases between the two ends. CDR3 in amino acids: CASSLAPGWYGYTF. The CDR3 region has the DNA TGCGCCAGCAGCTTGGCTCCAGGGTGGTATGGCTACACCTTC.

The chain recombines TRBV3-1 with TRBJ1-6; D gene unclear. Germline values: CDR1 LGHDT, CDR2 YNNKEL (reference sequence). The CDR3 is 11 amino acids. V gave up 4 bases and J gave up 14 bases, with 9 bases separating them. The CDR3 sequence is CASSPGRSLHF. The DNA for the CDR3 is TGTGCCAGCAGCCCGGGGAGATCCCTCCACTTT. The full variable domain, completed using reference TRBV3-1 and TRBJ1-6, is DTAVSQTPKYLVTQMGNDKSIKCEQNLGHDTMYWYKQDSKKFLKIMFSYNNKELIINETVPNRFSPKSPDKAHLNLHINSLELGDSAVYFCASSPGRSLHFGNGTRLTVT.

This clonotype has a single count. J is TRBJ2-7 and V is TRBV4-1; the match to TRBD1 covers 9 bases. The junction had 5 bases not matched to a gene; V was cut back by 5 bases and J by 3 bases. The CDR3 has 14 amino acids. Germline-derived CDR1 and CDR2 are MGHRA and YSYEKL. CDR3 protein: CASSAAGQGYEQYF. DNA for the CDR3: TGCGCCAGCAGCGCTGCGGGACAGGGCTACGAGCAGTACTTC.

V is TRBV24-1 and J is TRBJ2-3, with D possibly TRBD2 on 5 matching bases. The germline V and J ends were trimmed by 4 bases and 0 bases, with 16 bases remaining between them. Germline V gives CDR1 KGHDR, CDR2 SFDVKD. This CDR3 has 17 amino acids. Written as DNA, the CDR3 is TGTGCCACCAGTGACCCTACCTCAGCGGAGAGCACAGATACGCAGTATTTT. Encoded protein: CATSDPTSAESTDTQYF.

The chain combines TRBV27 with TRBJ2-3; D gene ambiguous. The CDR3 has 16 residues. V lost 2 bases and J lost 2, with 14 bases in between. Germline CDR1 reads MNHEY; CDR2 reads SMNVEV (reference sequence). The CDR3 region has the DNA TGTGCCAGCAGTTTAATGGTTTCCGGGCCCACAGATACGCAGTATTTT. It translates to CASSLMVSGPTDTQYF.

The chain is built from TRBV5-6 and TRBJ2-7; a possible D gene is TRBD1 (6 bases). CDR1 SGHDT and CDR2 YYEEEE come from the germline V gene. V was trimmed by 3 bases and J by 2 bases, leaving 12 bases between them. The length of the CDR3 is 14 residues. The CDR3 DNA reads TGTGCCAGCAGCTCTTCAGGGGTCCCCTACGAGCAGTACTTC. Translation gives CASSSSGVPYEQYF.

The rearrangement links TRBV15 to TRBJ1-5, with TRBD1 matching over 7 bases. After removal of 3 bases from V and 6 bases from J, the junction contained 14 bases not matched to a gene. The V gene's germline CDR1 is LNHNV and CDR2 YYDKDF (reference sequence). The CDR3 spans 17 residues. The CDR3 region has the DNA TGTGCCACCAGCAGGGGCAGGGGGGGTCAGAAGGCTCAGCCCCAGCATTTT. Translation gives CATSRGRGGQKAQPQHF.

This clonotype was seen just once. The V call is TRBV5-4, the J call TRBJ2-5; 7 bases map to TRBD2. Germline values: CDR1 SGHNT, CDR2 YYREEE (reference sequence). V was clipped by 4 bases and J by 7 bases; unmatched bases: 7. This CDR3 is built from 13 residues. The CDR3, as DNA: TGTGCCAGCAGCATGACTAGCTTGGGGACCCAGTACTTC. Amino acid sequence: CASSMTSLGTQYF.

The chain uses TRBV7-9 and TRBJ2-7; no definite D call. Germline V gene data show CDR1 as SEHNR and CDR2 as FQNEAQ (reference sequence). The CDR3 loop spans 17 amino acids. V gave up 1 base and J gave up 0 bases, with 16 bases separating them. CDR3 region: CASSLGGRHFPSYEQYF. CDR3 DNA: TGTGCCAGCAGCTTAGGAGGACGGCATTTCCCCTCCTACGAGCAGTACTTC. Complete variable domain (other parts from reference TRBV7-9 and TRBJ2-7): DTGVSQNPRHKITKRGQNVTFRCDPISEHNRLYWYRQTLGQGPEFLTYFQNEAQLEKSRLLSDRFSAERPKGSFSTLEIQRTEQGDSAMYLCASSLGGRHFPSYEQYFGPGTRLTVT.

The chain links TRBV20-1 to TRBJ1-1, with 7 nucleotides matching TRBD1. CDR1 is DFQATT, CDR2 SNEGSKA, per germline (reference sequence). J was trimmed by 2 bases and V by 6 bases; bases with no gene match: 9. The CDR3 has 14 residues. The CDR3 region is CSATTGLTNTEAFF. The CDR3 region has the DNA TGCAGTGCCACGACAGGGCTGACAAACACTGAAGCTTTCTTT.

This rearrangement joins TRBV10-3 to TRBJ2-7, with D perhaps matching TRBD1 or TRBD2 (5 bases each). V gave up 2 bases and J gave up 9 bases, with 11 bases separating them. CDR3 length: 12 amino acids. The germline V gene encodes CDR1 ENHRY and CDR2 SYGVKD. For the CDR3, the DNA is TGTGCCATCAGTGAGCTAGGGGAGACGCAGTACTTC. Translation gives CAISELGETQYF.

CDR3 sequence (DNA): TGTGCCAGCTCCCTTGTCGAAGGGAACAATGAGCAGTTCTTC. Residues: CASSLVEGNNEQFF. The J gene is TRBJ2-1, the V gene TRBV18; D is ambiguous. V was pared by 6 bases and J by 5 bases, with 14 bases between. Per germline, CDR1 KGHSH and CDR2 LQKENI. The CDR3 consists of 14 residues.

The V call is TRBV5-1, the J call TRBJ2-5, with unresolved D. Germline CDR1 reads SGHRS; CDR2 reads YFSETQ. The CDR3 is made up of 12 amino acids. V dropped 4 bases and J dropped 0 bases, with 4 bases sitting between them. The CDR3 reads CASSGNQETQYF. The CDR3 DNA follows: TGCGCCAGCAGCGGAAACCAAGAGACCCAGTACTTC. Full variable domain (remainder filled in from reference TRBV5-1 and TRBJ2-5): KAGVTQTPRYLIKTRGQQVTLSCSPISGHRSVSWYQQTPGQGLQFLFEYFSETQRNKGNFPGRFSGRQFSNSRSEMNVSTLELGDSALYLCASSGNQETQYFGPGTRLLVL.